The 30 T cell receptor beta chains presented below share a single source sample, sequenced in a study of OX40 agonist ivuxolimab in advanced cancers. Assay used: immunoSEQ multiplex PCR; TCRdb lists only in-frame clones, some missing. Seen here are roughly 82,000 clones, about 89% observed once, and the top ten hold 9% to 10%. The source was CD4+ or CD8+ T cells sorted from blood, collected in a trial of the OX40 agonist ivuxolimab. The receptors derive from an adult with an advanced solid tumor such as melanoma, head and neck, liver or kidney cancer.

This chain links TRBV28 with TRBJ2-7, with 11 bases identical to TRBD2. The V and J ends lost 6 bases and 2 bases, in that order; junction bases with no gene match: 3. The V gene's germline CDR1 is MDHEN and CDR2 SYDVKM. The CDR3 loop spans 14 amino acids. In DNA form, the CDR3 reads TGTGCCAGCAGCTTAGCGGGAGGGACCTACGAGCAGTACTTC. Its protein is CASSLAGGTYEQYF.

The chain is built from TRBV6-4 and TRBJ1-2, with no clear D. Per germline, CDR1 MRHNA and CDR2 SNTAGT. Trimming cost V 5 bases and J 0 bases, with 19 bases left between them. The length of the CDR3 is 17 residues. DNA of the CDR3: TGTGCCAGCAGTCGACTGGACCAGTTTCCATCTAACTATGGCTACACCTTC. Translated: CASSRLDQFPSNYGYTF.

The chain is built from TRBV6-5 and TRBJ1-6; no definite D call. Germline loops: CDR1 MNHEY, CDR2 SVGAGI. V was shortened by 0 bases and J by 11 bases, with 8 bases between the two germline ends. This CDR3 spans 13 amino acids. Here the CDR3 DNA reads TGTGCCAGCAGTTACTCGAATTTTCCACCCCTCCACTTT. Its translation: CASSYSNFPPLHF.

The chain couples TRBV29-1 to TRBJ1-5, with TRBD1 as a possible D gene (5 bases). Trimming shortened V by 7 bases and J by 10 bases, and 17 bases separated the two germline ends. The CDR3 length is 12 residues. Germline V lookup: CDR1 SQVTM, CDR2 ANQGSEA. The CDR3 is CSAGTAGSPQHF. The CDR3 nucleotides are TGCAGCGCTGGGACGGCTGGTAGTCCCCAGCATTTT.

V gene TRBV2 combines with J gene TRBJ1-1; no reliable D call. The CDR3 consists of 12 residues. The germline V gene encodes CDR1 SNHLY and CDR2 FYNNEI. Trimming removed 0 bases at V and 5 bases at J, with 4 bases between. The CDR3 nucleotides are TGTGCCAGCAGTGAAGCGGATACTGAAGCTTTCTTT. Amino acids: CASSEADTEAFF.

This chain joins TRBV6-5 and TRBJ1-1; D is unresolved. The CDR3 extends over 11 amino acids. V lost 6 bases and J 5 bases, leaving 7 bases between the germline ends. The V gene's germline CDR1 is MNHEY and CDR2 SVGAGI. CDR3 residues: CASRAGTEAFF. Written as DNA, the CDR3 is TGTGCCAGCAGGGCTGGGACTGAAGCTTTCTTT.

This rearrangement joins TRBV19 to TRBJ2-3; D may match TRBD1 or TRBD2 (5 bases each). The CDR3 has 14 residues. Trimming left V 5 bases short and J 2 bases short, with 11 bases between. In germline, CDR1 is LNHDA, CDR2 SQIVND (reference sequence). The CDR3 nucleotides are TGTGCCAGTAGTCCCGGGACGTACACAGATACGCAGTATTTT. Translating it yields CASSPGTYTDTQYF.

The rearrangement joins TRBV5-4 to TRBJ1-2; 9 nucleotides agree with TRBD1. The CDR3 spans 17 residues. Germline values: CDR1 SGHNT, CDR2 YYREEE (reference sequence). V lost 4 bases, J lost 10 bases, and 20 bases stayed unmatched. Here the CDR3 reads CASSAPGQGGARGDYTF. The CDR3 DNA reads TGTGCCAGCAGCGCCCCGGGACAGGGTGGGGCACGGGGTGACTACACCTTC. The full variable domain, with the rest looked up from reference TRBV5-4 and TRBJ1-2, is ETGVTQSPTHLIKTRGQQVTLRCSSQSGHNTVSWYQQALGQGPQFIFQYYREEENGRGNFPPRFSGLQFPNYSSELNVNALELDDSALYLCASSAPGQGGARGDYTFGSGTRLTVV.

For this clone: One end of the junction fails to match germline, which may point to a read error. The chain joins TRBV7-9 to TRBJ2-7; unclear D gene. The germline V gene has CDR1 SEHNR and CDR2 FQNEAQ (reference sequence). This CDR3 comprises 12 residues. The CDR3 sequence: CASSPLSNEQYF. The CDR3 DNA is TGTGCCAGCAGCCCACTCTCCAACGAGCAGTACTTC.

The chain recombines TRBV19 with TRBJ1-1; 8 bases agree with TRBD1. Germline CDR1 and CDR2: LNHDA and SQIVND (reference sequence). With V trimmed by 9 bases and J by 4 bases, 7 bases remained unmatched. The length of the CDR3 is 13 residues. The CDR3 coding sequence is TGTGCCAGCAGCCGGACAGGGAGCACTGAAGCTTTCTTT. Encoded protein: CASSRTGSTEAFF.

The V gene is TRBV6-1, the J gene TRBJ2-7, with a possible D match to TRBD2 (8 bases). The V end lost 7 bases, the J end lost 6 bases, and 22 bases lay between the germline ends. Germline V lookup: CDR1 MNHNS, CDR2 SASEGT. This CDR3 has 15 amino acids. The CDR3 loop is CASTPGGGYLREQYF. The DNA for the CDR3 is TGTGCCAGCACCCCGGGAGGGGGCTATCTTCGCGAGCAGTACTTC.

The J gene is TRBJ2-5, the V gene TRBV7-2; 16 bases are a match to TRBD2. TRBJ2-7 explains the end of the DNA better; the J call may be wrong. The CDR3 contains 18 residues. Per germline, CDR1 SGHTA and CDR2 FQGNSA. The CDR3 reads CASIWGTSGREISYEQYF. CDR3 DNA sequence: TGTGCCAGCATTTGGGGGACTAGCGGGAGGGAGATCTCCTACGAGCAGTACTTC.

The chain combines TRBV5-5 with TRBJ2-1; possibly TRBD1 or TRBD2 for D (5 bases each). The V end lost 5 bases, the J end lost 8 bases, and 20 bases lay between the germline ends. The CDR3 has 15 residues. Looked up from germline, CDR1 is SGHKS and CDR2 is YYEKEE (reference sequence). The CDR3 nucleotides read TGTGCCAGCAGAGTAGGATCCTCTAGGGGACATGAGCAGTTCTTC. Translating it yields CASRVGSSRGHEQFF.

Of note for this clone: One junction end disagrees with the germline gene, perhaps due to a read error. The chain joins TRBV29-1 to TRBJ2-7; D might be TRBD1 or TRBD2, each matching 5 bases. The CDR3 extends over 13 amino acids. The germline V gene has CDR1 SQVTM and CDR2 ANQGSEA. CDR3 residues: CSVRKGSSSEQYF. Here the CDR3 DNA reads TGCAGCGTCAGGAAGGGGAGTTCCTCCGAGCAGTACTTC.

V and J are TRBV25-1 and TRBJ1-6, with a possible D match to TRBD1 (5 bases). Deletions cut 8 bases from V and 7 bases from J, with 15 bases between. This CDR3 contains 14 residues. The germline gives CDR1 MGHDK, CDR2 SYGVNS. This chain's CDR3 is CASGAGVWNSPLHF. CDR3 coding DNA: TGTGCCAGCGGGGCTGGGGTGTGGAATTCACCCCTCCACTTT.

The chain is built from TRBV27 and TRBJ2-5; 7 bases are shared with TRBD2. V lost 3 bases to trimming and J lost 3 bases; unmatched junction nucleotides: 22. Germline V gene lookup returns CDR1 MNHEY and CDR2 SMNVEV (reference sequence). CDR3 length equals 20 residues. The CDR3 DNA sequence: TGTGCCAGCAGTTTTAGCGGGCGGCGGGAGCTGCTAGCTGGAAAAGAGACCCAGTACTTC. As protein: CASSFSGRRELLAGKETQYF.

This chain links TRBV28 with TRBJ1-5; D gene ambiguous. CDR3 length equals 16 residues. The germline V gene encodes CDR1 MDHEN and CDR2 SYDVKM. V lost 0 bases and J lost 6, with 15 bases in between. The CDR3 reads CASSLWRPPGAQPQHF. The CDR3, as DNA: TGTGCCAGCAGTTTATGGCGGCCCCCTGGAGCTCAGCCCCAGCATTTT.

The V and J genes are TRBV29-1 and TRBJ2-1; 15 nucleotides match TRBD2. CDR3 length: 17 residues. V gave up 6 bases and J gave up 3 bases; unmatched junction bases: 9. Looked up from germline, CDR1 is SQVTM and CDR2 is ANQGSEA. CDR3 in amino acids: CSVTGTSGRKSYNEQFF. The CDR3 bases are TGCAGCGTAACCGGGACTAGCGGGAGGAAGAGCTACAATGAGCAGTTCTTC.

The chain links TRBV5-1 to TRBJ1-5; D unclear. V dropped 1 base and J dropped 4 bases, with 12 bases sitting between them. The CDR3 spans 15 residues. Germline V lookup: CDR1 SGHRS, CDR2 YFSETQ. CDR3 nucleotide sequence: TGCGCCAGCAGCTTGCAGTCAGGTGATAATCAGCCCCAGCATTTT. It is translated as CASSLQSGDNQPQHF.

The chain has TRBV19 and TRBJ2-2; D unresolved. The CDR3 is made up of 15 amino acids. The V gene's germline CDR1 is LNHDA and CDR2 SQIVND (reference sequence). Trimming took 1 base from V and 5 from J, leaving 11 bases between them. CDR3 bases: TGTGCCAGTAGTATAGGTCAGGTCAGGACCGGGGAGCTGTTTTTT. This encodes CASSIGQVRTGELFF.

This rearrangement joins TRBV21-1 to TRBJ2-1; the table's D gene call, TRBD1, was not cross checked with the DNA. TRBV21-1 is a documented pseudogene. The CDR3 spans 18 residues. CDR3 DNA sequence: TGTGCCAGCAGCCTCCAAGGAACAGGCCCTCGGACCCACAATGAGCAGTTCTTC. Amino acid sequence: CASSLQGTGPRTHNEQFF.

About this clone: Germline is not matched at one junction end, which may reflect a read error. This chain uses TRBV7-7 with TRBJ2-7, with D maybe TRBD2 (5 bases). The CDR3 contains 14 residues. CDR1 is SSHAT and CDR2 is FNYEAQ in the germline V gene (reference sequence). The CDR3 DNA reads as TGTGCTAGCAGCTTAGCGCGCGGCCCCTACGAGCAGTACTTC. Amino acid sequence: CASSLARGPYEQYF.

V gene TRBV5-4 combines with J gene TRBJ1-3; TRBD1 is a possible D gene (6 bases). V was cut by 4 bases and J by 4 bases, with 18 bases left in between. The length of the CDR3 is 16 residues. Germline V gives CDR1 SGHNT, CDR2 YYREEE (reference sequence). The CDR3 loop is CASSQGQSTSGNTIYF. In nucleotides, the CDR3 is TGTGCCAGCAGCCAAGGACAGTCTACGTCGGGAAACACCATATATTTT.

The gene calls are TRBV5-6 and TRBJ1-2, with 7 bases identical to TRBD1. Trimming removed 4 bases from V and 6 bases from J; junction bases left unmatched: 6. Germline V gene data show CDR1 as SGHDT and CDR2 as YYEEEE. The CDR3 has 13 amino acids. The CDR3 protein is CASSATGYHGYTF. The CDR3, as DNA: TGTGCCAGCAGCGCGACAGGGTACCATGGCTACACCTTC. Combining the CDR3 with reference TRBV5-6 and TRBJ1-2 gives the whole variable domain DAGVTQSPTHLIKTRGQQVTLRCSPKSGHDTVSWYQQALGQGPQFIFQYYEEEERQRGNFPDRFSGHQFPNYSSELNVNALLLGDSALYLCASSATGYHGYTFGSGTRLTVV.

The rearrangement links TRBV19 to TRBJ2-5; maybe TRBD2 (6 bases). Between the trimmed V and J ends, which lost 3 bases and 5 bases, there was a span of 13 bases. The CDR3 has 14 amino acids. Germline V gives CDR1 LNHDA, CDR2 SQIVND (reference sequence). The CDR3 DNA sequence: TGTGCCAGTAGTATGGGGCGGGGCCGGGAGACCCAGTACTTC. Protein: CASSMGRGRETQYF.

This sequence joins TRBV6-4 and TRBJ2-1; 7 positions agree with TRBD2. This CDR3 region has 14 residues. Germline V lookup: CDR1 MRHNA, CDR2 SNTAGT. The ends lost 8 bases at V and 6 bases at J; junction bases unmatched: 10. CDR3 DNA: TGTGCCAGCGTACCCCCCCTAGCGGTCAATGAGCAGTTCTTC. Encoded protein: CASVPPLAVNEQFF.

Here the CDR3 DNA reads TGCAGTGCTAGGGAGGGGGAGACCCAGTACTTC. Translated, it gives CSAREGETQYF. V usage is TRBV20-1 and J usage is TRBJ2-5, with a weak D call TRBD2 (6 bases). Germline CDR1 is DFQATT and CDR2 is SNEGSKA (reference sequence). With 3 bases removed from V and 5 bases from J, the gap between germline ends came to 7 bases. The CDR3 runs 11 residues.

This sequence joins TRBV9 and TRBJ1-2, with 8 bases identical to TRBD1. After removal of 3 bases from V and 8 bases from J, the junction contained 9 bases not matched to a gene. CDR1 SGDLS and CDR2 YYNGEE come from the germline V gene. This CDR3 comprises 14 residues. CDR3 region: CASSADRGVEGYTF. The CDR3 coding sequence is TGTGCCAGCAGCGCCGACAGGGGAGTAGAGGGCTACACCTTC.

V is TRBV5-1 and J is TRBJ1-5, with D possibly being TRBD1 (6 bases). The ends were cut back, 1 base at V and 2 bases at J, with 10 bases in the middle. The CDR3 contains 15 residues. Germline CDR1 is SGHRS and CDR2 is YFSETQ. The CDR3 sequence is CASSLQGWGNQPQHF. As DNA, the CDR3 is TGCGCCAGCAGCTTGCAGGGGTGGGGCAATCAGCCCCAGCATTTT.

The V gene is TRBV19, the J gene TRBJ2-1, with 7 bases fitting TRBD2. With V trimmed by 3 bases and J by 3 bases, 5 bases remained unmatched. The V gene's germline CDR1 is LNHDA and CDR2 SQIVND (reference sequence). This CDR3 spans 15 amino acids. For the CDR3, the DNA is TGTGCCAGTAGTATGGATCTAGCGGTCTACAATGAGCAGTTCTTC. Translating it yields CASSMDLAVYNEQFF. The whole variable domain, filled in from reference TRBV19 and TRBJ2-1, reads DGGITQSPKYLFRKEGQNVTLSCEQNLNHDAMYWYRQDPGQGLRLIYYSQIVNDFQKGDIAEGYSVSREKKESFPLTVTSAQKNPTAFYLCASSMDLAVYNEQFFGPGTRLTVL.